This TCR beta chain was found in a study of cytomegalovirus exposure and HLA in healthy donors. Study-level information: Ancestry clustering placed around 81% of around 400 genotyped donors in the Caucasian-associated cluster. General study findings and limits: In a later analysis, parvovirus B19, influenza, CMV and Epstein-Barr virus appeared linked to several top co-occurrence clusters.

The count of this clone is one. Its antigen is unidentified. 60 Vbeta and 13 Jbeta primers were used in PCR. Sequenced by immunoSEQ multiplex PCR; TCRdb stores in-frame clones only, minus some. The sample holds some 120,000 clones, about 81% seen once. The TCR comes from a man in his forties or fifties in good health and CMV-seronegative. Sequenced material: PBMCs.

The CDR3 DNA is TGTGCCAGCAGTACTACAGGGGGTCGGACTGAAGCTTTCTTT. Translating gives CASSTTGGRTEAFF. The rearrangement links TRBV7-2 to TRBJ1-1, with 8 bases fitting TRBD1. The CDR3 length is 14 residues. Germline values: CDR1 SGHTA, CDR2 FQGNSA. The V segment lost 6 bases and the J segment 5 bases; nucleotides outside the gene matches: 8. Supplemented by reference TRBV7-2 and TRBJ1-1, the full variable domain reads GAGVSQSPSNKVTEKGKDVELRCDPISGHTALYWYRQSLGQGLEFLIYFQGNSAPDKSGLPSDRFSAERTGGSVSTLTIQRTQQEDSAVYLCASSTTGGRTEAFFGQGTRLTVV.